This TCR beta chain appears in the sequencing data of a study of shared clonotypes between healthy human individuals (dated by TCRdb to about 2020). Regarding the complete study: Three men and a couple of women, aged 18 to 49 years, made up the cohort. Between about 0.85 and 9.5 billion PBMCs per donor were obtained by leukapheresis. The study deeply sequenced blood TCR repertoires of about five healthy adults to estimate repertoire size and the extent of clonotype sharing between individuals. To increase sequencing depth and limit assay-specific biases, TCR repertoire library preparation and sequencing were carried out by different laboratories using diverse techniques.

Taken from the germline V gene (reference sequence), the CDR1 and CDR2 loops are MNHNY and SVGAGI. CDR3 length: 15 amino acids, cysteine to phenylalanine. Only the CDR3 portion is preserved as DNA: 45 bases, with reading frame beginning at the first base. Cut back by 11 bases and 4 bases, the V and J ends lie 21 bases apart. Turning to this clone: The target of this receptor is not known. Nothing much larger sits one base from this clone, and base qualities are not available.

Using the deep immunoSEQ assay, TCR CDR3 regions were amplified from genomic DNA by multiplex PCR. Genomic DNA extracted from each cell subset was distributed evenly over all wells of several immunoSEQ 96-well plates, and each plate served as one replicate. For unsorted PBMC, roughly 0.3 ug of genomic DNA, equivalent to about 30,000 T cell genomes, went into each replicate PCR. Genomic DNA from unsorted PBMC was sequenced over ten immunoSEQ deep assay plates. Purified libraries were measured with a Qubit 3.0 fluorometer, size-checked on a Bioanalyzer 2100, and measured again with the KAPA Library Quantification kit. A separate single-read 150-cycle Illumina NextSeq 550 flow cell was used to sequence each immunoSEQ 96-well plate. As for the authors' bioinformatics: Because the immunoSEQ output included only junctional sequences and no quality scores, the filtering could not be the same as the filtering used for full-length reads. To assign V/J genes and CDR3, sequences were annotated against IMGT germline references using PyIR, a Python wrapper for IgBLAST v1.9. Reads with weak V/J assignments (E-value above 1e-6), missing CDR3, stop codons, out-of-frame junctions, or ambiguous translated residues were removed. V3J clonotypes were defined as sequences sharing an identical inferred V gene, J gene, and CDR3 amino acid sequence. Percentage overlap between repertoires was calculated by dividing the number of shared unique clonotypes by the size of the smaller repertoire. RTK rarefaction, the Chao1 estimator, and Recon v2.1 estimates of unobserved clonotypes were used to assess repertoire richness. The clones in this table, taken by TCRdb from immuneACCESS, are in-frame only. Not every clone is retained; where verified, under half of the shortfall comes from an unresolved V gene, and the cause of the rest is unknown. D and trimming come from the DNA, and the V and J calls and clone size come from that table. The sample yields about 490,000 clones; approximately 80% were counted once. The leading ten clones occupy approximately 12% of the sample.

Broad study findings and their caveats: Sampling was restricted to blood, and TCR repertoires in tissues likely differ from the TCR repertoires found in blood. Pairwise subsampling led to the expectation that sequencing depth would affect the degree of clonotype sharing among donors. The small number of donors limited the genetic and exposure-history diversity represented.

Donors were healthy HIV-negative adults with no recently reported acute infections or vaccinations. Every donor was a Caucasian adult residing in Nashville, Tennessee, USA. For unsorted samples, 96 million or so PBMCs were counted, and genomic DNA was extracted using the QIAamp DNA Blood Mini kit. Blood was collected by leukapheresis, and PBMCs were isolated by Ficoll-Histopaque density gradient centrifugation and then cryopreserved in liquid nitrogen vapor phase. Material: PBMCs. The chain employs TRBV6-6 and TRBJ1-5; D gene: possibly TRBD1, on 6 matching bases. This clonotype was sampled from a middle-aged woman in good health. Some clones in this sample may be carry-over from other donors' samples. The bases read TGTGCCGCAAGGGGGGCAGGGCACCCGAATCAGCCCCAGCATTTT. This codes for CAARGAGHPNQPQHF.